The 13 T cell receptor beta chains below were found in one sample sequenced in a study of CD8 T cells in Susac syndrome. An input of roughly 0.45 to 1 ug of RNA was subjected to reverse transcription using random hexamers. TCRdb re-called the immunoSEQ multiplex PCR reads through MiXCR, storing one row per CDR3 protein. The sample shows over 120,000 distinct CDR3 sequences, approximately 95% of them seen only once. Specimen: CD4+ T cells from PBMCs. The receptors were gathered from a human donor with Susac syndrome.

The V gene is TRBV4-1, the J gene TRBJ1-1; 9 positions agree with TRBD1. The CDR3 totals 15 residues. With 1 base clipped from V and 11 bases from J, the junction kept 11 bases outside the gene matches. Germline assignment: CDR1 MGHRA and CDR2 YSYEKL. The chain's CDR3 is CASSQGDRVGGGAFF. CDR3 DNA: TGCGCCAGCAGCCAAGGGGACAGGGTCGGTGGTGGGGCTTTCTTT.

This chain's CDR3 is CASSIVGSGEQYF. The CDR3, as DNA: TGTGCCAGTAGTATAGTGGGCTCCGGGGAGCAGTACTTC. The gene calls are TRBV19 and TRBJ2-7; D is uncertain. Trimming took 1 base from V and 7 from J, leaving 11 bases between them. This CDR3 is 13 amino acids long. Germline lookup yields CDR1 LNHDA and CDR2 SQIVND (reference sequence).

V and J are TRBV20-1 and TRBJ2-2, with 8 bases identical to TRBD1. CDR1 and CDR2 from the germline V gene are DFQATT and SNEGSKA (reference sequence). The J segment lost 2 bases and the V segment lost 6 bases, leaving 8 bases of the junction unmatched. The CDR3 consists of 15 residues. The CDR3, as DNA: TGCAGTGCCAGGGGGGACAGGCGAAACACCGGGGAGCTGTTTTTT. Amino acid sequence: CSARGDRRNTGELFF.

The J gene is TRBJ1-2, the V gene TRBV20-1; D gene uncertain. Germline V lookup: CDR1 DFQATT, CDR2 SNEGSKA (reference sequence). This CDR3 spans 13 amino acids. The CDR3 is CRLGAGANYGYTF. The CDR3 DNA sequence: TGCAGACTTGGAGCAGGAGCTAACTATGGCTACACCTTC.

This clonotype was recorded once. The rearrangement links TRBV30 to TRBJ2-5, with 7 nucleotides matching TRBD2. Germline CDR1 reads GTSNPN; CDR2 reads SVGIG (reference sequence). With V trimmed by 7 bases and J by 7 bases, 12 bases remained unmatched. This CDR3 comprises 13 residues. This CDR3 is CASSGAVGRTQYF. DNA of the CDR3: TGTGCCTCAAGCGGGGCTGTCGGACGGACCCAGTACTTC.

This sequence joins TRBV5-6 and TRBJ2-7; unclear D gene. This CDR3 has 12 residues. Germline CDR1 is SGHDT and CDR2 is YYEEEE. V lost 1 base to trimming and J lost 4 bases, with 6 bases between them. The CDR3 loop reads CASSLSYYEQYF. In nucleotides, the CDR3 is TGTGCCAGCAGCTTGAGTTATTACGAGCAGTACTTC.

CDR3 loop: CASSYNEQGLEQYF. The CDR3 bases are TGTGCCAGCAGTTACAATGAACAGGGGCTCGAGCAGTACTTC. V gene TRBV6-5 combines with J gene TRBJ2-7; 7 nucleotides agree with TRBD1. CDR1 is MNHEY and CDR2 is SVGAGI in the germline V gene. This CDR3 is built from 14 residues. Losses at the gene ends were 2 bases for V and 6 bases for J; bases not matched to a gene: 7.

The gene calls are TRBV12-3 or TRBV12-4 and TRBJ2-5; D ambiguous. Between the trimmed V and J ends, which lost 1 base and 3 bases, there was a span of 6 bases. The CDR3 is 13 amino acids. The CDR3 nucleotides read TGTGCCAGCAGTTTAGTGGGCGAAGAGACCCAGTACTTC. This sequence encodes CASSLVGEETQYF.

CDR3 amino acids: CAWSVSGGGTDEQYF. The CDR3 bases are TGTGCCTGGAGTGTGAGTGGCGGAGGGACAGACGAGCAGTACTTC. V and J are TRBV30 and TRBJ2-7, with D possibly TRBD1 on 7 matching bases. The CDR3 is made up of 15 amino acids. The germline gives CDR1 GTSNPN, CDR2 SVGIG (reference sequence). V lost 0 bases and J 5 bases, leaving 17 bases between the germline ends.

CDR3 region: CSAEQETQYF. CDR3 DNA: TGCAGTGCTGAACAAGAGACCCAGTACTTC. The rearrangement links TRBV20-1 to TRBJ2-5, with D unclear. CDR3 size: 10 residues. V was clipped by 5 bases and J by 2 bases, with 3 bases between them. Germline V gene sequence: CDR1 DFQATT, CDR2 SNEGSKA (reference sequence).

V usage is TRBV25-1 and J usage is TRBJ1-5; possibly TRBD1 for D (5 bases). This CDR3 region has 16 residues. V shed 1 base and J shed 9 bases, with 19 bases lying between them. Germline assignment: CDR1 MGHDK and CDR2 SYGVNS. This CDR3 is CASSELQRPGPWPQHF. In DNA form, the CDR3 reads TGTGCCAGCAGTGAATTACAACGTCCAGGGCCATGGCCCCAGCATTTT.

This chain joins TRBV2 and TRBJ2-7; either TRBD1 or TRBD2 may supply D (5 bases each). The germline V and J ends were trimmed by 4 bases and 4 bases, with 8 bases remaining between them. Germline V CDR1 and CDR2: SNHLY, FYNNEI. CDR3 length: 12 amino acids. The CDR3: CASSGDGYEQYF. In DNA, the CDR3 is TGTGCCAGCAGTGGGGACGGTTACGAGCAGTACTTC. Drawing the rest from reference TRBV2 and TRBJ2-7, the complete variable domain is EPEVTQTPSHQVTQMGQEVILRCVPISNHLYFYWYRQILGQKVEFLVSFYNNEISEKSEIFDDQFSVERPDGSNFTLKIRSTKLEDSAMYFCASSGDGYEQYFGPGTRLTVT.

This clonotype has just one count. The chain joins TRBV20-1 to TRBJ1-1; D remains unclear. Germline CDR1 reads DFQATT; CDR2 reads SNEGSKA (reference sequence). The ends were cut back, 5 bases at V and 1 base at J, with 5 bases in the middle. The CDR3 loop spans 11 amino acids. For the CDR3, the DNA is TGCAGTGCTTGGGGGAACACTGAAGCTTTCTTT. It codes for CSAWGNTEAFF.